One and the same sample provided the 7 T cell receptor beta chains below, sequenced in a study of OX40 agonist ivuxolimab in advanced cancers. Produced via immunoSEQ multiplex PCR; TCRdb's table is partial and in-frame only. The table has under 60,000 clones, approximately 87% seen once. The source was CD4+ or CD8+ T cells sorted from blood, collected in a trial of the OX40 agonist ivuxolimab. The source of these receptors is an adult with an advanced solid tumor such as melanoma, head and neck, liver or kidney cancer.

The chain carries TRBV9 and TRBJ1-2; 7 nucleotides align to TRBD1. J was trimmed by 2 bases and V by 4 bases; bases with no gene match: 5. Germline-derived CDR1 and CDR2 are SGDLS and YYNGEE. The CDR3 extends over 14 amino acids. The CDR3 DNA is TGTGCCAGCAGCCCCCAGGGGGGAAACTATGGCTACACCTTC. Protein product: CASSPQGGNYGYTF.

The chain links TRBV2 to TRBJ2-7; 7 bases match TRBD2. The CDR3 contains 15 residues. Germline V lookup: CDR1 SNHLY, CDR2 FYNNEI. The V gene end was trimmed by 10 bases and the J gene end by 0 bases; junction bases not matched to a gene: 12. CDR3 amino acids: CATRALARSSYEQYF. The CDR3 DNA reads TGTGCCACCCGGGCACTAGCGAGAAGCTCCTACGAGCAGTACTTC.

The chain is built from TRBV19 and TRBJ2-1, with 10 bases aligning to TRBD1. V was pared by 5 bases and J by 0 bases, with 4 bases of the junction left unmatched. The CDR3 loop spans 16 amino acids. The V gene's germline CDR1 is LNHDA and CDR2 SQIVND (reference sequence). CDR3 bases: TGTGCCAGTAGTCCCTGGACAGGGGGCTCCTACAATGAGCAGTTCTTC. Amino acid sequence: CASSPWTGGSYNEQFF.

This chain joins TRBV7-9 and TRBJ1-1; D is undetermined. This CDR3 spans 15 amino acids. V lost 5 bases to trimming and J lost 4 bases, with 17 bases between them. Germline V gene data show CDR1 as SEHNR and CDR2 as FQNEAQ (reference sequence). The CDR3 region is CASSPRVGFSTEAFF. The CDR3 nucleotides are TGTGCCAGCAGCCCACGGGTGGGTTTTAGCACTGAAGCTTTCTTT.

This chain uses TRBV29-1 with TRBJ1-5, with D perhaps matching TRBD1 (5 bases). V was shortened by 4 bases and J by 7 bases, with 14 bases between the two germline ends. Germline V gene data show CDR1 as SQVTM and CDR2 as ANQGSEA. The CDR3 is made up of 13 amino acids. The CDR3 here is CSVGAGRGQPQHF. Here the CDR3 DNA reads TGCAGCGTTGGGGCAGGTAGGGGACAGCCCCAGCATTTT.

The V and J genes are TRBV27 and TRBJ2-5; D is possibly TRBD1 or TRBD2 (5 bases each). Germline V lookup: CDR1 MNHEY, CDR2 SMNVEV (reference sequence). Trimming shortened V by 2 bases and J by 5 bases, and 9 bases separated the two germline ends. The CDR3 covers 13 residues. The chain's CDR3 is CASSLEGRETQYF. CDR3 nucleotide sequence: TGTGCCAGCAGTTTAGAGGGGCGGGAGACCCAGTACTTC.

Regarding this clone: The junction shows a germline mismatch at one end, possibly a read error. The CDR3 coding sequence is TGTGCTAGCAGCCCGGGACTTTCTGCTAGCACAGATACGCAGTATTTT. Protein sequence: CASSPGLSASTDTQYF. J is TRBJ2-3 and V is TRBV7-7, with D possibly being TRBD2 (6 bases). Germline V lookup: CDR1 SSHAT, CDR2 FNYEAQ (reference sequence). This CDR3 has 16 amino acids.